This paragraph covers one TCR beta chain sequence. These data belong to a study of blood T cell repertoires in COVID-19. Study summary: Acute-phase and convalescent COVID-19 samples originated in the United States, Italy and Spain. Sample material is recorded as cDNA or gDNA derived from T cells, B-cell-depleted T cells, or PBMCs.

The CDR3 has 14 residues. Germline V gives CDR1 SNHLY, CDR2 FYNNEI. V shed 10 bases, J shed 3 bases, and the junction held 11 bases outside the gene matches. Under the authors' procedure: Estimation of nucleated cell counts relied on the amplification of reference gene primers. The table came from immunoSEQ multiplex PCR; TCRdb's copy has only in-frame clones and leaves some out. The DNA gave D and trimming, while V, J and clone size come from that table. The data hold 150,000 to 170,000 clones, with approximately 73% observed a single time. The sequencing input was peripheral blood. This chain connects TRBV2 to TRBJ2-7; 8 bases line up with TRBD1. The receptor comes from a woman aged 80 or older with acute or convalescent COVID-19. The CDR3 coding sequence is TGTGCCACCCGAGCCGGGACAGGTAACTACGAGCAGTACTTC. Encoded protein: CATRAGTGNYEQYF.